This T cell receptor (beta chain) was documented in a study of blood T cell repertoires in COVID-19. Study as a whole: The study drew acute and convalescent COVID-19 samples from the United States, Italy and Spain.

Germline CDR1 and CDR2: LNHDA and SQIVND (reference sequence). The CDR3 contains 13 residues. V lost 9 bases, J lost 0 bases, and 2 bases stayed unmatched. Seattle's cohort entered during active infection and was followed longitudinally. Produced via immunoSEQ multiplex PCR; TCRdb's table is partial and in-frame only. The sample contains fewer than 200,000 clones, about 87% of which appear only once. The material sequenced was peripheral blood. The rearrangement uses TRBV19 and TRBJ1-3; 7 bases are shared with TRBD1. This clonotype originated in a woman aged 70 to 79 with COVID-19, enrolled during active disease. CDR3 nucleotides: TGTGCCAGCGGACAGGCCTCTGGAAACACCATATATTTT. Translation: CASGQASGNTIYF.